This T cell receptor (beta chain) was documented in a study of blood T cell repertoires in COVID-19. About the study: Material from acute and convalescent COVID-19 was sourced from the United States, Italy and Spain. The analysed material was cDNA or gDNA that came from T cells, B-cell-depleted T cells, or PBMCs.

Original data processing: Estimation of nucleated cell counts relied on the amplification of reference gene primers. Data came from immunoSEQ multiplex PCR; TCRdb stores just in-frame clones and leaves some out. V, J and clone size were drawn from that table, and D and trimming were deduced from the DNA. The table lists a few hundred thousand clones, approximately 86% of them singletons. The CDR3 extends over 18 amino acids. The germline V and J ends were trimmed by 3 bases and 0 bases, with 20 bases remaining between them. CDR1 is ENHRY and CDR2 is SYGVKD in the germline V gene. Patients of the Seattle cohort, enrolled during active infection, were followed longitudinally.

The sample was peripheral blood. The receptor comes from a woman between 55 and 75 years old with COVID-19, enrolled during active disease. The rearrangement links TRBV10-3 to TRBJ1-1; tentatively, D is TRBD1 (6 bases). The CDR3 protein is CAISDRGPGAVMNTEAFF. The DNA of the CDR3 is TGTGCCATCAGTGATAGGGGCCCAGGGGCGGTCATGAACACTGAAGCTTTCTTT.